The rows below give T cell receptor beta chains drawn from one sample of a study of blood T cell repertoires in COVID-19. The method was immunoSEQ multiplex PCR; TCRdb's version includes in-frame clones alone and lacks a portion of them. Of 270,000 or so clones in the sample, around 93% were seen once. The specimen sequenced was PBMCs or T cells enriched from blood (not recorded which). The receptors were sampled from a man in his forties who had been exposed to COVID-19. Both conserved end residues are part of each CDR3. The D gene is left open where the match is weak. For some rows the clone size is stated as once, few or many, or as a class when expanded; others skip it.

>-|-|TRBV5-6|TRBJ1-4
CASSILQGKDEKLFF
TGTGCCAGCAGCATTTTACAGGGCAAGGACGAAAAACTGTTTTTT
>-|-|TRBV11-2|TRBJ1-2
CASSLDRSGGYGYTF
TGTGCCAGCAGCTTAGACCGCAGCGGGGGCTATGGCTACACCTTC
>-|TRBD2|TRBV14|TRBJ2-2
CASSQEAGVFKGELFF
TGTGCCAGCAGCCAAGAAGCGGGAGTTTTCAAGGGGGAGCTGTTTTTT
>-|-|TRBV7-9|TRBJ2-1
CASSLAGGINEQFF
TGTGCCAGCAGCTTAGCGGGAGGAATCAATGAGCAGTTCTTC
>-|-|TRBV7-9|TRBJ1-4
CASSLAASTNEKLFF
TGTGCCAGCAGCTTAGCAGCGTCAACTAATGAAAAACTGTTTTTT
>-|-|TRBV2|TRBJ2-5
CASIGPETQYF
TGTGCCAGCATTGGCCCCGAGACCCAGTACTTC
>-|-|TRBV5-1|TRBJ1-2
CASSLLVGGVNGYTF
TGCGCCAGCAGCTTGCTTGTGGGGGGAGTGAATGGCTACACCTTC
>-|-|TRBV9|TRBJ2-1
CASSVAGNSNEQFF
TGTGCCAGCAGCGTAGCGGGAAATAGTAATGAGCAGTTCTTC
>-|-|TRBV6-2/TRBV6-3|TRBJ2-6
CASSLTGANVLTF
TGTGCCAGCAGCTTAACTGGGGCCAACGTCCTGACTTTC
>few|-|TRBV2|TRBJ2-2
CASKKGANTGELFF
TGTGCCAGCAAGAAGGGGGCGAACACCGGGGAGCTGTTTTTT
>-|TRBD1|TRBV5-1|TRBJ2-1
CASSLGTGNEQFF
TGCGCCAGCAGCTTGGGGACAGGCAATGAGCAGTTCTTC
>-|-|TRBV11-2|TRBJ2-7
CASSSSYEQYF
TGTGCCAGCAGCTCGAGCTACGAGCAGTACTTC
>few|TRBD1|TRBV18|TRBJ2-2
CASSLETGTGELFF
TGTGCCAGCTCACTCGAGACAGGGACCGGGGAGCTGTTTTTT
>-|-|TRBV6-4|TRBJ2-1
CASSDHEGAPYNEQFF
TGTGCCAGCAGTGACCACGAGGGAGCTCCCTACAATGAGCAGTTCTTC
>-|-|TRBV30|TRBJ2-1
CAWWVRPIYNEQFF
TGTGCCTGGTGGGTCAGGCCGATCTACAATGAGCAGTTCTTC
>-|-|TRBV30|TRBJ1-1
CAWTDTEAFF
TGTGCCTGGACAGACACTGAAGCTTTCTTT
>-|-|TRBV13|TRBJ2-1
CAIKGQIYNEQFF
TGTGCCATTAAGGGGCAGATCTACAATGAGCAGTTCTTC
>-|TRBD2|TRBV7-3|TRBJ2-3
CASRREDTDTQYF
TGTGCCAGCCGGCGGGAGGACACAGATACGCAGTATTTT
>-|TRBD2|TRBV4-3|TRBJ2-3
CASSQVHWREMSDTQYF
TGCGCCAGCAGCCAAGTTCATTGGCGGGAGATGTCAGATACGCAGTATTTT
>-|TRBD2|TRBV28|TRBJ2-5
CASSGGGAGQETQYF
TGTGCCAGCAGCGGGGGGGGCGCAGGTCAAGAGACCCAGTACTTC
>once|TRBD2|TRBV29-1|TRBJ2-1
CSVRLAGVGNEQFF
TGCAGCGTTCGACTAGCGGGAGTGGGGAATGAGCAGTTCTTC
>-|TRBD1|TRBV19|TRBJ1-1
CASRSGTGYRNTEAFF
TGTGCCAGTAGATCCGGGACAGGGTATCGGAACACTGAAGCTTTCTTT
>-|TRBD2|TRBV7-2|TRBJ2-7
CASSLAGAGGWEQYF
TGTGCCAGCAGCCTGGCAGGAGCGGGAGGTTGGGAGCAGTACTTC
>-|TRBD1|TRBV28|TRBJ2-3
CASSQPGQGTDTQYF
TGTGCCAGCAGTCAACCGGGACAGGGCACAGATACGCAGTATTTT
>-|TRBD2|TRBV18|TRBJ2-1
CASSPSRLAEYNEQFF
TGTGCCAGCTCACCCTCGAGACTAGCGGAATACAATGAGCAGTTCTTC
>-|-|TRBV13|TRBJ2-7
CASSFRIQGTYEQYF
TGTGCCAGCAGCTTTCGAATCCAGGGAACCTACGAGCAGTACTTC
>-|TRBD2|TRBV4-3|TRBJ2-7
CASSQEAGANEQYF
TGCGCCAGCAGCCAAGAAGCGGGAGCTAACGAGCAGTACTTC
>-|TRBD2|TRBV4-2|TRBJ2-7
CASSQVGSGTSDGLFNYEQYF
TGTGCCAGCAGCCAAGTTGGTAGCGGGACTTCAGATGGGTTGTTCAACTACGAGCAGTACTTC
>-|-|TRBV19|TRBJ1-4
CASSIWSPANEKLFF
TGTGCCAGTAGTATTTGGTCACCGGCTAATGAAAAACTGTTTTTT
>-|TRBD1|TRBV7-9|TRBJ1-1
CASKRGQEAFF
TGTGCCAGCAAGAGGGGGCAAGAAGCTTTCTTT
>-|-|TRBV6-5|TRBJ2-3
CASTYQGGTDTQYF
TGTGCCAGCACTTATCAGGGTGGCACAGATACGCAGTATTTT
>-|TRBD1|TRBV5-1|TRBJ1-2
CASSPQGADYGYTF
TGCGCCAGCAGCCCACAGGGGGCGGACTATGGCTACACCTTC
>-|-|TRBV30|TRBJ1-2
CAWIGATGGPNYGYTF
TGTGCCTGGATAGGGGCGACGGGGGGTCCAAACTATGGCTACACCTTC
>-|-|TRBV28|TRBJ1-5
CASSFTTGLNQPQHF
TGTGCCAGCAGTTTTACCACAGGGCTAAATCAGCCCCAGCATTTT
>once|-|TRBV5-5|TRBJ2-2
CASSSSIGGGFKGRIGELFF
TGTGCCAGCAGCTCCAGTATCGGGGGAGGATTTAAGGGCCGGATCGGGGAGCTGTTTTTT
>-|TRBD2|TRBV13|TRBJ2-2
CASSFALGGSFDTGELFF
TGTGCCAGCAGCTTTGCCTTGGGCGGGAGTTTTGACACCGGGGAGCTGTTTTTT
>-|TRBD2|TRBV28|TRBJ2-7
CASSSLSGRALYEQYF
TGTGCCAGCAGTTCCCTTAGCGGGAGGGCCCTCTACGAGCAGTACTTC
>-|TRBD1|TRBV5-6|TRBJ1-2
CASSKQGFYGYTF
TGTGCCAGCAGCAAACAGGGGTTCTATGGCTACACCTTC
>-|-|TRBV4-1|TRBJ2-1
CASSHTSRVQFF
TGCGCCAGCAGCCATACCTCGAGGGTGCAGTTCTTC
>-|TRBD1|TRBV28|TRBJ1-2
CASRRDRQGTGGYTF
TGTGCCAGCAGGCGGGATCGACAGGGAACGGGAGGCTACACCTTC
>once|-|TRBV5-4|TRBJ2-5
CASSFNGSPRTQYF
TGTGCCAGCAGCTTTAACGGGTCCCCCCGGACCCAGTACTTC
>-|-|TRBV9|TRBJ1-2
CASSVATGSAYGYTF
TGTGCCAGCAGCGTAGCTACGGGGTCGGCCTATGGCTACACCTTC
>-|-|TRBV5-1|TRBJ2-2
CASSLAQSGELFF
TGCGCCAGCAGCTTGGCTCAGTCCGGGGAGCTGTTTTTT
>-|TRBD1|TRBV30|TRBJ2-3
CAWKDRANTDTQYF
TGTGCCTGGAAGGACAGGGCAAACACAGATACGCAGTATTTT
>-|TRBD2|TRBV7-9|TRBJ2-5
CASSSGGGGETQYF
TGTGCCAGCAGTTCCGGAGGCGGGGGGGAGACCCAGTACTTC
>-|-|TRBV9|TRBJ2-7
CASSVVDGGEQYF
TGTGCCAGCAGCGTAGTAGACGGGGGCGAGCAGTACTTC
>-|-|TRBV7-9|TRBJ1-4
CASSLGAANEKLFF
TGTGCCAGCAGCTTGGGGGCAGCTAATGAAAAACTGTTTTTT
>-|-|TRBV18|TRBJ1-5
CASSIDRNQPQHF
TGTGCCAGCTCAATTGATCGGAATCAGCCCCAGCATTTT
>-|TRBD1|TRBV2|TRBJ1-2
CASSQDRGRYGYTF
TGTGCCAGCAGCCAGGACAGGGGGAGATATGGCTACACCTTC
>-|TRBD1|TRBV15|TRBJ2-1
CATSRGDSLNEQFF
TGTGCCACCAGCAGAGGGGACAGCCTCAATGAGCAGTTCTTC
>few|-|TRBV6-5|TRBJ2-1
CASSYSIKRLNEQFF
TGTGCCAGCAGTTACTCGATTAAGCGGCTCAATGAGCAGTTCTTC
>-|-|TRBV18|TRBJ2-1
CASSPPANEQFF
TGTGCCAGCTCACCACCGGCCAATGAGCAGTTCTTC
>-|-|TRBV11-3|TRBJ2-2
CASSLAGTYTGELFF
TGTGCCAGCAGCTTAGCCGGGACTTACACCGGGGAGCTGTTTTTT
>-|-|TRBV18|TRBJ2-3
CASSPRQVGPPDTQYF
TGTGCCAGCTCACCCCGACAGGTGGGACCCCCAGATACGCAGTATTTT